Presented here are 3 T cell receptor beta chains from one specimen sequenced in a study of immune evolution from preneoplasia to lung adenocarcinoma. Sequencing used immunoSEQ multiplex PCR; TCRdb keeps in-frame clones, though not all of them. Seen here are several thousand clones, 70% to 90% observed once, and the top ten hold almost 6%. Sequenced input: FFPE minimally invasive lung adenocarcinoma tissue. Receptors were obtained from a person aged 65-85 years with lung adenocarcinoma.

The chain links TRBV11-2 to TRBJ1-2, with D possibly matching TRBD1 (5 bases). Deletions cut 1 base from V and 4 bases from J, with 10 bases between. CDR1 and CDR2 from the germline V gene are SGHAT and FQNNGV. This CDR3 comprises 14 residues. CDR3 bases: TGTGCCAGCAGCTTAGGGCAGGGAGGCTATGGCTACACCTTC. It specifies CASSLGQGGYGYTF.

The chain links TRBV7-2 to TRBJ2-1; the D is unclear. CDR1 is SGHTA and CDR2 is FQGNSA in the germline V gene. This CDR3 spans 13 amino acids. The ends were cut back, 2 bases at V and 7 bases at J, with 9 bases in the middle. CDR3 DNA: TGTGCCAGCAGCTTAAGCCGGTTGAATGAGCAGTTCTTC. Translated: CASSLSRLNEQFF.

This clone has more than one count but fewer than ten. The genes are TRBV4-1 and TRBJ1-2; no definite D call. Germline CDR1 is MGHRA and CDR2 is YSYEKL. This CDR3 contains 15 residues. Trimming took off 0 bases at V and 3 bases at J, with 11 bases between the two ends. The DNA for the CDR3 is TGCGCCAGCAGCCAAGATGCGACTGGGCACTATGGCTACACCTTC. It yields the protein CASSQDATGHYGYTF.